One T cell receptor (beta chain) is described in this entry. Its antigen is currently unknown. Sequencing was performed with immunoSEQ multiplex PCR; in TCRdb, only in-frame clones are kept and a portion is missing. The sample includes about 33,000 clones, roughly 76% of them seen just once. Time point noted: cycle 4 day 1 (C4D1), after around six weeks of nivolumab. Brentuximab vedotin exposure varied, and every patient relapsed after autologous stem cell transplantation. This CDR3 is built from 13 residues. In germline, CDR1 is MNHEY, CDR2 SMNVEV (reference sequence). The V gene end was trimmed by 11 bases and the J gene end by 0 bases; junction bases not matched to a gene: 6. This entry is derived from a study of PD-1 blockade in classical Hodgkin lymphoma. Findings and limits, study-wide: Lower baseline TCR diversity was reported for newly diagnosed patients than for healthy donors. Complete responders entered with baseline diversity on par with newly diagnosed patients, the results showed. Differences between repertoires have undefined causes, possibly disease activity or prior therapy.

Sequencing used peripheral blood mononuclear cells (PBMCs), obtained before the fourth cycle of nivolumab. The clonotype originates from a human donor with classical Hodgkin lymphoma. The J gene is TRBJ1-1, the V gene TRBV27; 7 bases map to TRBD1. CDR3 coding DNA: TGTGCCGCCGGGGGACAGCTGAACACTGAAGCTTTCTTT. Translating gives CAAGGQLNTEAFF.